The present entry profiles one T cell receptor beta chain with its context. The germline V gene has CDR1 MNHEY and CDR2 SMNVEV (reference sequence). The CDR3 runs 19 residues. The V and J ends lost 6 bases and 2 bases, in that order; junction bases with no gene match: 21. This sample was included in a study of blood T cell repertoires in COVID-19. Study summary: The United States, Italy and Spain were the sources of the acute and convalescent COVID-19 samples. PBMCs, B-cell-depleted T cells, or T cells were the source of the cDNA or gDNA that made up the material.

As processed by the authors: How many nucleated cells were present was estimated from reference gene primer amplification. Clones were sequenced by immunoSEQ multiplex PCR, and TCRdb holds only the in-frame ones, with some missing. Clone size and V and J calls were adopted from that table, with D and trimming inferred from the DNA. The table records roughly 120,000 clones, approximately 90% of them present only once. The V gene is TRBV27, the J gene TRBJ2-5; 7 positions match TRBD1. Sample: peripheral blood. This TCR came from a woman between 50 and 59 years old with acute or convalescent COVID-19. The CDR3 DNA reads as TGTGCCAGCAGCCACGTTGAAGTCGGGACAGAGGGATTTCAAGAGACCCAGTACTTC. This gives the protein CASSHVEVGTEGFQETQYF.